These 17 T cell receptor beta chains share one sample of origin, sequenced in a study of PD-1 blockade in classical Hodgkin lymphoma. The method was immunoSEQ multiplex PCR; TCRdb's version includes in-frame clones alone and lacks a portion of them. The sample holds some 90,000 clones, around four fifths seen once. Described time point: cycle 4 day 1 (C4D1), after 6 weeks of nivolumab. Each and every patient relapsed after autologous stem cell transplantation, and patients got differing brentuximab vedotin exposure. The material sequenced was peripheral blood mononuclear cells (PBMCs), taken before the fourth cycle of nivolumab. The receptors come from a human donor with classical Hodgkin lymphoma.

The CDR3 is CASSFRDRVNEQYF. In nucleotides, the CDR3 is TGTGCCAGCAGTTTCCGGGACAGGGTTAACGAGCAGTACTTC. The chain combines TRBV6-6 with TRBJ2-7; 9 bases agree with TRBD1. J was trimmed by 5 bases and V by 4 bases; bases with no gene match: 6. The CDR3 runs 14 residues. Germline CDR1 is MNHNY and CDR2 is SVGAGI (reference sequence).

This chain joins TRBV19 and TRBJ2-3; D may be TRBD2 (5 bases). CDR1 and CDR2 (germline): LNHDA, SQIVND (reference sequence). V was pared by 2 bases and J by 0 bases, with 9 bases between. This CDR3 region has 15 residues. The CDR3, as DNA: TGTGCCAGTAGTATAAGGCAGCGGAGCACAGATACGCAGTATTTT. It is translated as CASSIRQRSTDTQYF.

This clone has a count of ten or more. The V gene is TRBV5-4, the J gene TRBJ2-1, with 8 nucleotides matching TRBD2. V dropped 4 bases and J dropped 7; count of bases not matched to a gene: 13. Germline lookup yields CDR1 SGHNT and CDR2 YYREEE (reference sequence). This CDR3 region has 16 residues. CDR3 nucleotides: TGTGCCAGCAGCCCTAATAGCGGGGACCCGAGGAATGAGCAGTTCTTC. It encodes CASSPNSGDPRNEQFF.

The CDR3 DNA follows: TGTGCCAGCAGCTTCCTAGCCTACGAGCAGTACTTC. Translation: CASSFLAYEQYF. V usage is TRBV5-8 and J usage is TRBJ2-7; D is unresolved. Trimming removed 2 bases from V and 2 bases from J, with 5 bases in between. The CDR3 is 12 residues long. From germline, CDR1 is SGHTS and CDR2 YDEGEE.

This chain links TRBV27 with TRBJ1-1; the match to TRBD1 covers 8 bases. The CDR3 consists of 13 residues. The V segment lost 6 bases and the J segment 4 bases; nucleotides outside the gene matches: 4. The germline V gene encodes CDR1 MNHEY and CDR2 SMNVEV (reference sequence). CDR3 amino acids: CASRKDRATEAFF. CDR3 DNA: TGTGCCAGCAGAAAGGACAGGGCCACTGAAGCTTTCTTT.

The chain combines TRBV4-1 with TRBJ2-7, with D possibly being TRBD1 or TRBD2 (7 bases each). The CDR3 extends over 18 amino acids. Trimming took off 4 bases at V and 4 bases at J, with 26 bases between the two ends. Per the germline V gene, CDR1 is MGHRA and CDR2 is YSYEKL. CDR3 in amino acids: CASSLRGGNDRVRYEQYF. CDR3 coding DNA: TGCGCCAGCAGCCTTCGCGGGGGAAATGACAGGGTGAGGTACGAGCAGTACTTC.

This chain connects TRBV27 to TRBJ2-6; no reliable D call. The CDR3 has 13 residues. Germline CDR1 MNHEY, CDR2 SMNVEV (reference sequence). V was trimmed by 10 bases and J by 4 bases, leaving 11 bases between them. The CDR3 spells CATGRSGANVLTF. The CDR3 coding sequence is TGTGCCACCGGCCGTAGCGGGGCCAACGTCCTGACTTTC.

This chain connects TRBV28 to TRBJ2-7, with D unclear. V was cut by 2 bases and J by 0 bases, with 8 bases left in between. Germline V gene sequence: CDR1 MDHEN, CDR2 SYDVKM. The CDR3 is 14 amino acids. This chain's CDR3 is CASSLLQNSYEQYF. The CDR3 nucleotides are TGTGCCAGCAGTTTACTACAGAACTCCTACGAGCAGTACTTC. The whole variable domain, filled in from reference TRBV28 and TRBJ2-7, reads DVKVTQSSRYLVKRTGEKVFLECVQDMDHENMFWYRQDPGLGLRLIYFSYDVKMKEKGDIPEGYSVSREKKERFSLILESASTNQTSMYLCASSLLQNSYEQYFGPGTRLTVT.

J is TRBJ1-1 and V is TRBV15; 7 positions agree with TRBD1. Germline V CDR1 and CDR2: LNHNV, YYDKDF (reference sequence). J lost 3 bases, V lost 1 base, and 2 bases had no gene match. The CDR3 has 14 amino acids. CDR3 DNA: TGTGCCACCAGCAGAGGCGACAGGGACACTGAAGCTTTCTTT. Translation: CATSRGDRDTEAFF.

The chain has TRBV9 and TRBJ2-1; no clear D. The CDR3 length is 15 residues. The germline V and J ends were trimmed by 1 base and 3 bases, with 11 bases remaining between them. Per germline, CDR1 SGDLS and CDR2 YYNGEE. The CDR3 protein is CASSVLTAGYNEQFF. The DNA for the CDR3 is TGTGCCAGCAGCGTACTTACAGCTGGCTACAATGAGCAGTTCTTC.

This clone was observed a handful of times. CDR3 residues: CASRLTRESSYEQYF. For the CDR3, the DNA is TGCGCCAGCAGACTAACTCGGGAAAGCTCCTACGAGCAGTACTTC. The rearrangement uses TRBV5-1 and TRBJ2-7; a possible D gene is TRBD2 (5 bases). This CDR3 region has 15 residues. Germline loops: CDR1 SGHRS, CDR2 YFSETQ. Trimming pared 5 bases from V and 0 bases from J, leaving 15 bases between.

The chain has TRBV7-9 and TRBJ1-4; no reliable D call. The CDR3 runs to 11 residues. CDR1 is SEHNR, CDR2 FQNEAQ, per germline (reference sequence). V lost 3 bases and J lost 8, with 4 bases in between. The CDR3 DNA sequence: TGTGCCAGCAGCTTCGCAGAAAAACTGTTTTTT. The encoded protein is CASSFAEKLFF.

The chain combines TRBV7-3 with TRBJ2-3; tentatively, D is TRBD2 (6 bases). Germline-derived CDR1 and CDR2 are SGHTA and FQGTGA. V was pared by 5 bases and J by 5 bases, with 17 bases between. The CDR3 runs 15 residues. DNA of the CDR3: TGTGCCAGCAGCACCATGGGTGGAGGGCTAGATACGCAGTATTTT. Translated: CASSTMGGGLDTQYF.

There are a few counts of this clone. The chain carries TRBV5-5 and TRBJ2-7; D may be TRBD1 (6 bases). The germline V and J ends were trimmed by 0 bases and 5 bases, with 9 bases remaining between them. The CDR3 covers 13 residues. Germline CDR1 SGHKS, CDR2 YYEKEE (reference sequence). CDR3: CASSLAGVDEQYF. The CDR3 DNA reads as TGTGCCAGCAGCTTGGCAGGGGTCGACGAGCAGTACTTC.

This rearrangement joins TRBV9 to TRBJ2-7; D tentatively fits TRBD1 or TRBD2 (5 bases each). Germline assignment: CDR1 SGDLS and CDR2 YYNGEE. The CDR3 is made up of 16 amino acids. Trimming cost V 4 bases and J 3 bases, with 20 bases left between them. The CDR3 coding sequence is TGTGCCAGCAGCCCCCGATCGAGGGGAGTGGTCTACGAGCAGTACTTC. Its protein product is CASSPRSRGVVYEQYF.

V gene TRBV27 combines with J gene TRBJ1-4, with D maybe TRBD1 (5 bases). The CDR3 loop spans 13 amino acids. In germline, CDR1 is MNHEY, CDR2 SMNVEV (reference sequence). Trimming pared 6 bases from V and 7 bases from J, leaving 12 bases between. CDR3 sequence (DNA): TGTGCCAGCAGGGACATCAGGCTTGAAAAACTGTTTTTT. It codes for CASRDIRLEKLFF.

The V gene is TRBV10-3, the J gene TRBJ1-2; TRBD1 agrees at 10 bases. The germline CDR1 and CDR2 sequences are ENHRY and SYGVKD. CDR3 length: 13 amino acids. Trimming cost V 10 bases and J 3 bases; bases outside gene matches: 5. CDR3 nucleotides: TGTGCCACCAGGGACAGGGGTGACTATGGCTACACCTTC. It is translated as CATRDRGDYGYTF.